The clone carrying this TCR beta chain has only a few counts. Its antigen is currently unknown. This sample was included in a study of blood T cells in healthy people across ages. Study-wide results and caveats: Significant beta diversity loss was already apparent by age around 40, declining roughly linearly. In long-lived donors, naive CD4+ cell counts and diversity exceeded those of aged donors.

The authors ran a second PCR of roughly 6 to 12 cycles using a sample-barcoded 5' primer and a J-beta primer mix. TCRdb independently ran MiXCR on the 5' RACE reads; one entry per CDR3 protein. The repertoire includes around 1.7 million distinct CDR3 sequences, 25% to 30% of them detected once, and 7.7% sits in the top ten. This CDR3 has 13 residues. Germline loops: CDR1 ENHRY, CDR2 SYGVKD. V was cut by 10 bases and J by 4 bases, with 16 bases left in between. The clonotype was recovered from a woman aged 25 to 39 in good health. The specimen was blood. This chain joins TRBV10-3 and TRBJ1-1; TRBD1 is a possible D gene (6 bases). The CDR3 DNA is TGTGCCACGAGGACAGCCGAGGGCACTGAAGCTTTCTTT. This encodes CATRTAEGTEAFF.